The 8 T cell receptor beta chains presented below share a single source sample, sequenced in a study of human T cells and chemical hapten exposure. TCRdb itself ran the RACE reads through MiXCR, one entry per CDR3 protein. This sample has some 62,000 distinct CDR3 sequences, with approximately 11% found just once. The time point here: patch test 3, about 24 weeks after DPC sensitization. As for treatment: therapeutic diphenylcyclopropenone sensitization with weekly scalp DPC. This sample comprised whole blood, obtained in connection with sensitization to the hapten diphenylcyclopropenone (DPC). The source of these receptors is a woman in her twenties or thirties with alopecia areata. Some clones in this sample may be carry-over from other donors' samples.

This clonotype was found many times. The rearrangement joins TRBV5-5 to TRBJ2-4, with D uncertain. The CDR3 consists of 15 residues. Trimming removed 4 bases at V and 2 bases at J, with 13 bases between. CDR1 is SGHKS, CDR2 YYEKEE, per germline (reference sequence). Here the CDR3 reads CASSATILSKNIQYF. CDR3 sequence (DNA): TGTGCCAGCAGCGCAACCATCCTTTCCAAAAACATTCAGTACTTC.

A few counts support this clonotype. The CDR3 loop is CASSQDSLSSYEQYF. In DNA, the CDR3 is TGTGCCAGCAGCCAAGACAGCCTAAGCTCCTACGAGCAGTACTTC. The chain joins TRBV14 to TRBJ2-7; D not certain. V was shortened by 0 bases and J by 0 bases, with 9 bases between the two germline ends. Germline V gene data show CDR1 as SGHDN and CDR2 as FVKESK. The CDR3 covers 15 residues.

This clonotype has a count of ten or more. The chain recombines TRBV6-2 or TRBV6-3 with TRBJ2-7; 8 nucleotides match TRBD1. Germline-derived CDR1 and CDR2 are MNHEY and SVGEGT. After removal of 6 bases from V and 6 bases from J, the junction contained 13 bases not matched to a gene. The CDR3 spans 15 residues. CDR3: CASRPPGQARPEQYF. As DNA, the CDR3 is TGTGCCAGCAGACCACCGGGACAGGCACGTCCCGAGCAGTACTTC.

The chain links TRBV28 to TRBJ2-1, with 9 bases identical to TRBD2. This CDR3 spans 16 amino acids. Germline values: CDR1 MDHEN, CDR2 SYDVKM. The V and J ends lost 1 base and 2 bases, in that order; junction bases with no gene match: 3. As DNA, the CDR3 is TGTGCCAGCAGTTTATCTAGCGGGATCACCTACAATGAGCAGTTCTTC. Its translation is CASSLSSGITYNEQFF.

This clonotype has only a few counts. The genes are TRBV18 and TRBJ2-3; a weak D match, TRBD2 (6 bases). V was trimmed by 0 bases and J by 3 bases, leaving 13 bases between them. Germline values: CDR1 KGHSH, CDR2 LQKENI. The CDR3 has 16 amino acids. CDR3 DNA: TGTGCCAGCTCACCACCGACGGGGGTCGTAACAGATACGCAGTATTTT. Encoded protein: CASSPPTGVVTDTQYF.

This clonotype was detected a few times. The chain couples TRBV4-3 to TRBJ2-3, with unresolved D. Germline CDR1 is LGHNA and CDR2 is YSLEER. The ends were cut back, 7 bases at V and 5 bases at J, with 19 bases in the middle. This CDR3 has 15 amino acids. The CDR3 DNA reads TGCGCCAGCACCCCCCGGAGTAAAAAACGAGATACGCAGTATTTT. This sequence encodes CASTPRSKKRDTQYF.

This clonotype showed up many times. The rearrangement links TRBV19 to TRBJ1-2, with D uncertain. The CDR3 covers 13 residues. The V gene lost 4 bases and the J gene lost 14 bases, with 20 bases spanning the gap. The germline V gene encodes CDR1 LNHDA and CDR2 SQIVND (reference sequence). CDR3 sequence (DNA): TGTGCCAGTAGTAGTCTCTCGGCCGGATTGTGTACCTTC. This encodes CASSSLSAGLCTF.

This clonotype was recorded at least ten times. The chain links TRBV7-2 to TRBJ2-3, with a tentative D call TRBD2 (5 bases). The CDR3 totals 15 residues. Trimming cost V 5 bases and J 6 bases, with 18 bases left between them. Germline CDR1 is SGHTA and CDR2 is FQGNSA. The CDR3 reads CASSEVASLGDTQYF. In nucleotides, the CDR3 is TGTGCCAGCAGCGAAGTTGCTAGCCTGGGGGATACGCAGTATTTT.